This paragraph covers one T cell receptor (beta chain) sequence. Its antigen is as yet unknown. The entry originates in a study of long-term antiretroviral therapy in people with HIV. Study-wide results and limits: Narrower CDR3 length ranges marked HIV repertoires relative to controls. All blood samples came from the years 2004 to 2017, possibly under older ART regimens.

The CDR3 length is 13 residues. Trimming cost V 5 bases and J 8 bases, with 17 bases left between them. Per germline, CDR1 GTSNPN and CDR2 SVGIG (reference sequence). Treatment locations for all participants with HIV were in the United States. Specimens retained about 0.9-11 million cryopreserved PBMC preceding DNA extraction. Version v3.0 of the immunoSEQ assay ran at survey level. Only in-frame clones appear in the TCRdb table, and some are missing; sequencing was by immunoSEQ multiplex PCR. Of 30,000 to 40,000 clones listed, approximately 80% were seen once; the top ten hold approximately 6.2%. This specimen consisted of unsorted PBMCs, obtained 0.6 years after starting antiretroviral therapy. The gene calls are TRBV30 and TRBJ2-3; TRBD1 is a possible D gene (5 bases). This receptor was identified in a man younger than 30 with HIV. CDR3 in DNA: TGTGCCTGGGCCCTCTTAGGGGTACGTACGCAGTATTTT. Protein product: CAWALLGVRTQYF.